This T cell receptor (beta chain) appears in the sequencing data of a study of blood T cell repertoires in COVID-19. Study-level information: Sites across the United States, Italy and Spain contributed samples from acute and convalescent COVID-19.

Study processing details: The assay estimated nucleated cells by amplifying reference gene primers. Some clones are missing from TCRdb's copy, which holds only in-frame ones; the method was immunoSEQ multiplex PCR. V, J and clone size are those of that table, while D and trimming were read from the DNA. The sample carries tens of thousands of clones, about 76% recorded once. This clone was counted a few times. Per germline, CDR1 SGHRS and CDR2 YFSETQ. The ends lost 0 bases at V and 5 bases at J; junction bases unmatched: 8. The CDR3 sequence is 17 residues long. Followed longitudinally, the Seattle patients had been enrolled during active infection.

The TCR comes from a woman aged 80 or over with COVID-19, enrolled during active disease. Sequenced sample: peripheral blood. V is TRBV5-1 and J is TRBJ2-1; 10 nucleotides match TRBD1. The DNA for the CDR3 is TGCGCCAGCAGCTTGGGGACCGGGACAGGGGAAGACAATGAGCAGTTCTTC. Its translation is CASSLGTGTGEDNEQFF.